Following are 17 T cell receptor beta chains from one sample sequenced in a study of cytomegalovirus exposure and HLA in healthy donors. Here immunoSEQ multiplex PCR was the method, and the copy in TCRdb shows in-frame clones only, minus some. The table shows roughly 150,000 clones, with 70% to 90% occurring only once. Material: PBMCs. The receptor set was obtained from a woman younger than 35 in good health and CMV-seronegative.

This clone was counted a single time. The genes are TRBV6-5 and TRBJ2-2, with a tentative D call TRBD1 (5 bases). Germline CDR1 MNHEY, CDR2 SVGAGI. There are 14 residues in the CDR3. Trimming pared 5 bases from V and 1 base from J, leaving 8 bases between. The CDR3 reads CASSLDRNTGELFF. In DNA, the CDR3 is TGTGCCAGCAGTCTAGACAGGAACACCGGGGAGCTGTTTTTT.

The V and J genes are TRBV20-1 and TRBJ2-5; perhaps TRBD1 as D (7 bases). Germline values: CDR1 DFQATT, CDR2 SNEGSKA (reference sequence). The CDR3 is 11 amino acids. The ends were cut back, 7 bases at V and 3 bases at J, with 9 bases in the middle. For the CDR3, the DNA is TGCAGTGGCGGGACAGAAGAGACCCAGTACTTC. Translation: CSGGTEETQYF.

The chain recombines TRBV7-9 with TRBJ1-2, with 7 bases fitting TRBD1. Trimming at V came to 5 bases and at J to 4 bases, leaving 4 bases not matched to a gene. CDR3 length equals 13 residues. Germline CDR1 reads SEHNR; CDR2 reads FQNEAQ (reference sequence). This chain's CDR3 is CASSTSGGYGYTF. The CDR3 DNA reads as TGTGCCAGCAGCACGTCAGGGGGCTATGGCTACACCTTC.

The chain employs TRBV5-4 and TRBJ1-2; tentative D call: TRBD1 (6 bases). CDR1 is SGHNT, CDR2 YYREEE, per germline (reference sequence). Trimming removed 3 bases from V and 4 bases from J, with 19 bases in between. The CDR3 length is 16 residues. The CDR3 loop is CASSSLQGQLAYGYTF. The CDR3 DNA follows: TGTGCCAGCAGCTCTTTACAAGGACAGCTAGCCTATGGCTACACCTTC.

This sequence joins TRBV5-1 and TRBJ1-2; the match to TRBD1 covers 8 bases. The CDR3 is made up of 15 amino acids. J lost 5 bases, V lost 8 bases, and 14 bases had no gene match. Germline lookup yields CDR1 SGHRS and CDR2 YFSETQ. CDR3 amino acids: CARLEYRGFGYGYTF. The CDR3 DNA is TGCGCCAGACTAGAATACAGGGGGTTCGGATATGGCTACACCTTC.

The chain employs TRBV7-3 and TRBJ2-5, with TRBD2 matching over 9 bases. Germline V gene data show CDR1 as SGHTA and CDR2 as FQGTGA. CDR3 length: 15 residues. V was pared by 1 base and J by 2 bases, with 2 bases of the junction left unmatched. CDR3 region: CASSLSGGAQETQYF. The CDR3 nucleotides read TGTGCCAGCAGCTTAAGCGGGGGGGCACAAGAGACCCAGTACTTC.

The CDR3 loop is CAITDRGGQPQHF. The CDR3 nucleotides are TGTGCCATCACTGACAGGGGTGGTCAGCCCCAGCATTTT. The chain carries TRBV10-3 and TRBJ1-5; 8 nucleotides agree with TRBD1. Trimming took 7 bases from V and 6 from J; bases not matched to a gene: 5. CDR1 and CDR2 from the germline V gene are ENHRY and SYGVKD. CDR3 size: 13 residues.

The V gene is TRBV29-1, the J gene TRBJ2-5; possible D gene TRBD1, 5 bases. The CDR3 is made up of 14 amino acids. Germline CDR1 and CDR2: SQVTM and ANQGSEA. Trimming stripped 0 bases from V and 5 bases from J, with 13 bases between. CDR3 residues: CSVEDRVGRETQYF. CDR3 coding DNA: TGCAGCGTTGAAGATCGGGTGGGGCGGGAGACCCAGTACTTC.

J is TRBJ1-3 and V is TRBV9; TRBD1 might be the D (5 bases). This CDR3 region has 16 residues. V lost 3 bases to trimming and J lost 4 bases, with 17 bases between them. Germline CDR1 reads SGDLS; CDR2 reads YYNGEE. The CDR3 protein is CASSASPGGEGNTIYF. In nucleotides, the CDR3 is TGTGCCAGCAGCGCCTCCCCGGGGGGGGAAGGAAACACCATATATTTT. The variable domain in full, completed from reference TRBV9 and TRBJ1-3, reads DSGVTQTPKHLITATGQRVTLRCSPRSGDLSVYWYQQSLDQGLQFLIQYYNGEERAKGNILERFSAQQFPDLHSELNLSSLELGDSALYFCASSASPGGEGNTIYFGEGSWLTVV.

The rearrangement uses TRBV4-3 and TRBJ2-2; a weak D match, TRBD1 (6 bases). Trimming pared 1 base from V and 4 bases from J, leaving 13 bases between. Germline V gives CDR1 LGHNA, CDR2 YSLEER. This CDR3 comprises 16 residues. CDR3 region: CASSQGQVEVTGELFF. The DNA of the CDR3 is TGCGCCAGCAGCCAAGGACAGGTAGAGGTCACCGGGGAGCTGTTTTTT.

The rearrangement joins TRBV6-1 to TRBJ1-5; D remains unclear. The CDR3 spans 13 residues. Trimming pared 3 bases from V and 7 bases from J, leaving 10 bases between. CDR1 is MNHNS and CDR2 is SASEGT in the germline V gene. The CDR3 protein is CASSDITSQPQHF. The CDR3 DNA follows: TGTGCCAGCAGTGACATTACTTCGCAGCCCCAGCATTTT.

The genes are TRBV27 and TRBJ2-6; the D is unclear. CDR3 size: 16 residues. The germline V gene encodes CDR1 MNHEY and CDR2 SMNVEV (reference sequence). V lost 0 bases, J lost 1 base, and 7 bases lay in between. The CDR3 DNA is TGTGCCAGCAGTTTATCGAGGCAGTCTGGGGCCAACGTCCTGACTTTC. It translates to CASSLSRQSGANVLTF.

Points on this clone: This specimen includes other DNA sequences encoding the same CDR3. The rearrangement joins TRBV6-5 to TRBJ2-7, with a weak D call TRBD2 (5 bases). Trimming left V 0 bases short and J 7 bases short, with 7 bases between. The CDR3 runs to 12 residues. Germline CDR1 reads MNHEY; CDR2 reads SVGAGI. Written as DNA, the CDR3 is TGTGCCAGCAGTTACTCGACGGGAGAGCAGTACTTC. Its protein is CASSYSTGEQYF.

This chain connects TRBV2 to TRBJ1-1; D gene unclear. Between the trimmed V and J ends, which lost 3 bases and 1 base, there was a span of 9 bases. The germline V gene encodes CDR1 SNHLY and CDR2 FYNNEI. This CDR3 comprises 14 residues. The CDR3 sequence: CASSDKTRNTEAFF. DNA of the CDR3: TGTGCCAGCAGTGATAAGACACGGAACACTGAAGCTTTCTTT.

The DNA of the CDR3 is TGTGCCTGGGGGACAATCCAAGCTTTCTTT. It is translated as CAWGTIQAFF. This chain joins TRBV30 and TRBJ1-1; tentatively, D is TRBD1 (6 bases). This CDR3 is built from 10 residues. In germline, CDR1 is GTSNPN, CDR2 SVGIG (reference sequence). Deletions cut 5 bases from V and 9 bases from J, with 10 bases between.

V gene TRBV19 combines with J gene TRBJ1-2; 7 nucleotides line up with TRBD1. J was trimmed by 5 bases and V by 9 bases; bases with no gene match: 15. Germline-derived CDR1 and CDR2 are LNHDA and SQIVND (reference sequence). The CDR3 loop spans 15 amino acids. The CDR3 protein is CASRRQGEGRYGYTF. CDR3 sequence (DNA): TGTGCCAGCAGAAGACAGGGTGAAGGGCGGTATGGCTACACCTTC.

V gene TRBV4-1 combines with J gene TRBJ2-1; D is perhaps TRBD1 (6 bases). The V gene lost 6 bases and the J gene lost 6 bases, with 21 bases spanning the gap. Germline V lookup: CDR1 MGHRA, CDR2 YSYEKL. The CDR3 totals 16 residues. CDR3 residues: CASRGTPGPSANEQFF. CDR3 DNA sequence: TGCGCCAGCAGAGGGACACCGGGTCCCTCAGCCAATGAGCAGTTCTTC.